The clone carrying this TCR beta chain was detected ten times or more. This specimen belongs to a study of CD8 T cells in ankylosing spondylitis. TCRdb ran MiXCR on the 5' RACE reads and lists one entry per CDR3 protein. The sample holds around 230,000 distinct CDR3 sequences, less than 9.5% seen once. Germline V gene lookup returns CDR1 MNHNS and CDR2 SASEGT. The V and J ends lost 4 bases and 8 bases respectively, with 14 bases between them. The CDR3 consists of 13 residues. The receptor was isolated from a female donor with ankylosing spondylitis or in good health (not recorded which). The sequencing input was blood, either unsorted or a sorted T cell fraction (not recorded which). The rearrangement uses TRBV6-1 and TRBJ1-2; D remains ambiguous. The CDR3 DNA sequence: TGTGCCAGCAGTGTGGGCCTTGGAGGGGGCTACACCTTC. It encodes CASSVGLGGGYTF.